This T cell receptor beta chain was obtained from a study of human T cells and chemical hapten exposure. Stated time point: pre-sensitization, week 0. Treatment noted: therapeutic diphenylcyclopropenone sensitization with weekly scalp DPC. TCRdb reanalysed the RACE reads using MiXCR and keeps one entry per CDR3 protein. The top ten clones hold 2.6% of a sample with over 300,000 distinct CDR3 sequences, approximately 5.1% of them seen once. This clonotype was recorded only once. Between the trimmed V and J ends, which lost 1 base and 8 bases, there was a span of 11 bases. Germline V gives CDR1 MGHRA, CDR2 YSYEKL. This CDR3 is built from 14 residues.

The chain is built from TRBV4-1 and TRBJ1-4; D ambiguous. This receptor was obtained from a woman aged 45-60 years with alopecia areata. Some clones in this sample may be carry-over from other donors' samples. This specimen consisted of whole blood, obtained in connection with sensitization to the hapten diphenylcyclopropenone (DPC). Here the CDR3 reads CASSQVGPFEKLFF. In nucleotides, the CDR3 is TGCGCCAGCAGCCAAGTCGGTCCCTTCGAAAAACTGTTTTTT.